Detailed here is one T cell receptor (beta chain). Assay used: immunoSEQ multiplex PCR; TCRdb lists only in-frame clones, some missing. Altogether 300,000 to 500,000 clones are present, 85% to 90% being singletons, with the ten largest covering over 0.9%. This entry is derived from a study of blood T cell repertoires in COVID-19. All enrollees were roughly 18 to 89 years old and from some 24 US areas. This CDR3 is 14 amino acids long. Trimming removed 3 bases from V and 0 bases from J, with 5 bases in between. CDR1 and CDR2 from the germline V gene are LNHNV and YYDKDF (reference sequence). This TCR was recovered from a woman aged 25-40 years with acute COVID-19. The chain joins TRBV15 to TRBJ1-4; D gene uncertain. The sample comprised PBMCs or T cells enriched from blood (not recorded which). In DNA form, the CDR3 reads TGTGCCACCAGCAGGAGTGCAACTAATGAAAAACTGTTTTTT. As protein: CATSRSATNEKLFF.